This T cell receptor (beta chain) comes out of a study of OX40 agonist ivuxolimab in advanced cancers. Study-wide points: In the 0.1 to 3.0 mg/kg range, CD4+ and CD8+ blood T cells had expanded clonally by week 6.

Germline lookup yields CDR1 MGHDK and CDR2 SYGVNS. The CDR3 runs 16 residues. V shed 3 bases, J shed 2 bases, and the junction held 8 bases outside the gene matches. Regarding this clone: Its antigen is not identified.

Clones were sequenced by immunoSEQ multiplex PCR, and TCRdb holds only the in-frame ones, with some missing. The sample records about 76,000 clones, around 81% being singletons. The sample here was CD4+ or CD8+ T cells sorted from blood, taken in a trial of the OX40 agonist ivuxolimab. The receptor comes from an adult with an advanced solid tumor such as melanoma, head and neck, liver or kidney cancer. The chain joins TRBV25-1 to TRBJ2-7; 9 bases agree with TRBD1. CDR3 nucleotide sequence: TGTGCCAGCAGTGACCCTAAACAGGGGGCTGCCTACGAGCAGTACTTC. Its translation is CASSDPKQGAAYEQYF.